This section outlines one T cell receptor (beta chain) sequence together with its context. This record belongs to a study of OX40 agonist ivuxolimab in advanced cancers. Study-wide context: Ivuxolimab, an antibody acting as an agonist of OX40 (CD134), was used to treat patients.

Assay: immunoSEQ multiplex PCR; the TCRdb copy retains only in-frame clones and omits some. The profile shows around 53,000 clones, approximately 88% of them singletons. Systemic immunosuppression or autoimmune disease history was grounds to exclude patients. V was pared by 5 bases and J by 5 bases, with 4 bases of the junction left unmatched. Germline loops: CDR1 GTSNPN, CDR2 SVGIG (reference sequence). The CDR3 extends over 15 amino acids. The receptor was derived from an adult with an advanced solid tumor such as melanoma, head and neck, liver or kidney cancer. This rearrangement joins TRBV30 to TRBJ2-3; TRBD2 matches at 16 bases. Sequenced material: CD4+ or CD8+ T cells sorted from blood, taken in a trial of the OX40 agonist ivuxolimab. The CDR3: CAWWGLAGGLDTQYF. The DNA for the CDR3 is TGTGCCTGGTGGGGACTAGCGGGAGGGCTAGATACGCAGTATTTT.